These 8 T cell receptor beta chains originate from one sample sequenced in a study of shared clonotypes between healthy human individuals. Naivety among CD8 cells was defined by CD45RO negativity and positive CCR7 selection, thereby excluding terminally differentiated effector memory CD45RA+ cells. Some clones are missing from TCRdb's copy, which holds only in-frame ones; the method was immunoSEQ multiplex PCR. The data contain 2 million or so clones, about 95% of them singletons. The sequenced sample consisted of naive CD8+ T cells sorted from blood. The receptors were gathered from a man younger than 35 in good health.

The chain joins TRBV19 to TRBJ1-2; D remains unclear. The CDR3 covers 13 residues. The V gene's germline CDR1 is LNHDA and CDR2 SQIVND (reference sequence). The V end was cut by 7 bases, the J end by 0 bases, with 9 bases between. This chain's CDR3 is CASTERSNYGYTF. The CDR3 DNA reads TGTGCCAGTACCGAGCGGTCTAACTATGGCTACACCTTC. The complete variable domain, with remaining parts taken from reference TRBV19 and TRBJ1-2, reads DGGITQSPKYLFRKEGQNVTLSCEQNLNHDAMYWYRQDPGQGLRLIYYSQIVNDFQKGDIAEGYSVSREKKESFPLTVTSAQKNPTAFYLCASTERSNYGYTFGSGTRLTVV.

This chain joins TRBV2 and TRBJ1-1, with D possibly matching TRBD1 (5 bases). Germline V gives CDR1 SNHLY, CDR2 FYNNEI. V lost 9 bases to trimming and J lost 6 bases, with 14 bases between them. This CDR3 comprises 12 residues. Here the CDR3 DNA reads TGTGCCAGTGGGGGGTGGCCGTCTGAAGCTTTCTTT. It yields the protein CASGGWPSEAFF.

The chain is built from TRBV11-3 and TRBJ2-7; the match to TRBD1 covers 7 bases. Germline CDR1 SGHNT, CDR2 YENEEA. With V trimmed by 2 bases and J by 2 bases, 15 bases remained unmatched. The CDR3 spans 18 residues. The CDR3 coding sequence is TGTGCCAGCAGCTTATCGGAGGAAGGGGACAGAAGCCCCTACGAGCAGTACTTC. Encoded protein: CASSLSEEGDRSPYEQYF.

The V and J genes are TRBV2 and TRBJ1-4; TRBD1 is a possible D gene (5 bases). The CDR3 sequence is 17 residues long. Germline V gene sequence: CDR1 SNHLY, CDR2 FYNNEI. V was cut by 7 bases and J by 6 bases, with 24 bases left in between. This CDR3 is CASMTPLEVRGDEKLFF. The DNA for the CDR3 is TGTGCCAGCATGACCCCCTTGGAGGTCAGAGGGGATGAAAAACTGTTTTTT.

V usage is TRBV6-5 and J usage is TRBJ2-5, with D perhaps matching TRBD1 (6 bases). V lost 0 bases to trimming and J lost 3 bases, with 14 bases between them. This CDR3 has 16 amino acids. Per germline, CDR1 MNHEY and CDR2 SVGAGI. The CDR3 coding sequence is TGTGCCAGCAGTTACTCGATTACAGGGATGGAAGAGACCCAGTACTTC. Translating gives CASSYSITGMEETQYF.

The DNA of the CDR3 is TGTGCCAGCAGTTACTCTACGGAGACTAACTATGGCTACACCTTC. Encoded protein: CASSYSTETNYGYTF. The V gene is TRBV6-5, the J gene TRBJ1-2; no firm D call. From germline, CDR1 is MNHEY and CDR2 SVGAGI. V was trimmed by 0 bases and J by 0 bases, leaving 8 bases between them. This CDR3 is 15 amino acids long.

The chain recombines TRBV7-9 with TRBJ2-3; 7 bases map to TRBD2. The CDR3 contains 16 residues. The J segment lost 2 bases and the V segment lost 2 bases, leaving 7 bases of the junction unmatched. CDR1 and CDR2 from the germline V gene are SEHNR and FQNEAQ (reference sequence). CDR3 nucleotide sequence: TGTGCCAGCAGCTTATTGACTAGCAGCCTCACAGATACGCAGTATTTT. Residues: CASSLLTSSLTDTQYF.

This rearrangement joins TRBV7-2 to TRBJ1-1; D is unresolved. Germline V lookup: CDR1 SGHTA, CDR2 FQGNSA. V was trimmed by 2 bases and J by 4 bases, leaving 14 bases between them. The CDR3 length is 15 residues. DNA of the CDR3: TGTGCCAGCAGCTTATACGACCTTAGGAGCACTGAAGCTTTCTTT. It codes for CASSLYDLRSTEAFF.